This TCR beta chain was recovered during a study of T cell repertoires in aging, cancer and after chemotherapy. Rearranged V-D-J TRB sequences were amplified with a mixed TRB-A/B primer pool. TCRdb re-derived calls from the multiplex PCR reads in MiXCR, one entry per CDR3 protein. The sample yields more than 4,000 distinct CDR3 sequences, approximately 26% seen once. The length of the CDR3 is 17 residues. Germline lookup yields CDR1 LGHNA and CDR2 YNFKEQ. Amplification of TCR beta used genomic DNA extracted from peripheral blood. As for this clonotype: At one boundary the junction diverges from the germline segment, which might be a read error.

This TCR was recovered from a human donor with a blood cancer. The chain uses TRBV4-2 and TRBJ2-2; 15 nucleotides align to TRBD2. What was sequenced was blood. The CDR3 DNA reads TGTGCCAGCAGCCCAAAGGGACTAGCGGGAGGTACCGAGGAGCTGTTTTTT. Protein sequence: CASSPKGLAGGTEELFF.